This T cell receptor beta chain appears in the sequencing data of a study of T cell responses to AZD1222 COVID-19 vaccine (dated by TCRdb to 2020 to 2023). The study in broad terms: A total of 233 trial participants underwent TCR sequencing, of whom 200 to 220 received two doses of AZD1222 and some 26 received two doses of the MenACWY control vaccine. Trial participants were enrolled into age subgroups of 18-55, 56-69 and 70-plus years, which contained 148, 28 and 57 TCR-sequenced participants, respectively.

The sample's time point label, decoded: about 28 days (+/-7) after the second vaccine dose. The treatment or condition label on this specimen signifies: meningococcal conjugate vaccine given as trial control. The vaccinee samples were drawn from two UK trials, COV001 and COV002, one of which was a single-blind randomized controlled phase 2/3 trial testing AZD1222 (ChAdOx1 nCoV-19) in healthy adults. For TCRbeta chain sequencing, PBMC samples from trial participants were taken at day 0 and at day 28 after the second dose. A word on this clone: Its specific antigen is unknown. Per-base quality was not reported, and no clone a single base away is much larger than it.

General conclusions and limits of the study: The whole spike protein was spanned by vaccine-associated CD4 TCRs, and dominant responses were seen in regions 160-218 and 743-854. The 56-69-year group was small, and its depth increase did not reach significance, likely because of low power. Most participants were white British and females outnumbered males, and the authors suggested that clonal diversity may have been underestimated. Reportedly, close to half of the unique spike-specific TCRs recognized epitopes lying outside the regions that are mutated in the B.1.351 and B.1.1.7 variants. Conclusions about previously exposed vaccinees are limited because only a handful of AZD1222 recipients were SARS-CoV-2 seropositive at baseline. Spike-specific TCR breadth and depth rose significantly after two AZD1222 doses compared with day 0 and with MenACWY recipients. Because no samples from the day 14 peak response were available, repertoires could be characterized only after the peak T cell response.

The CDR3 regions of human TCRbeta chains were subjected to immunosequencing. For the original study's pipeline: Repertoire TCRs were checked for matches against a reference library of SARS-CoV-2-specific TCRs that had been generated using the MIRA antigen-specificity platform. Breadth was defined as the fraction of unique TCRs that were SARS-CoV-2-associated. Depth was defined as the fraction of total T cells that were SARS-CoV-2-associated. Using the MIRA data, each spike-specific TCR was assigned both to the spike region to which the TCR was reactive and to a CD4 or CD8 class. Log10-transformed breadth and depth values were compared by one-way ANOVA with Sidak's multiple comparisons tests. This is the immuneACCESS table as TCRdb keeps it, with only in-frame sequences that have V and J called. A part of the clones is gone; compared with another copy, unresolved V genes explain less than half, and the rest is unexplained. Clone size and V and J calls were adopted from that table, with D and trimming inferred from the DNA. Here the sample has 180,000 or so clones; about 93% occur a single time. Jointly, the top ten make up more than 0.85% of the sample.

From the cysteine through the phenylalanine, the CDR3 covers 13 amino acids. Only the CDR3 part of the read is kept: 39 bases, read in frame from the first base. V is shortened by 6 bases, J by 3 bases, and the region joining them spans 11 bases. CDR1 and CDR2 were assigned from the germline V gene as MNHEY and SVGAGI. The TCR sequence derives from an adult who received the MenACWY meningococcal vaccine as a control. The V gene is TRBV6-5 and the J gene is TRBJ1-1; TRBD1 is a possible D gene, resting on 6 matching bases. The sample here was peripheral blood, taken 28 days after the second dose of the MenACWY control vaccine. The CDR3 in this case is CASRDPGDTEAFF. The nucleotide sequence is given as TGTGCCAGCAGAGATCCAGGGGACACTGAAGCTTTCTTT.